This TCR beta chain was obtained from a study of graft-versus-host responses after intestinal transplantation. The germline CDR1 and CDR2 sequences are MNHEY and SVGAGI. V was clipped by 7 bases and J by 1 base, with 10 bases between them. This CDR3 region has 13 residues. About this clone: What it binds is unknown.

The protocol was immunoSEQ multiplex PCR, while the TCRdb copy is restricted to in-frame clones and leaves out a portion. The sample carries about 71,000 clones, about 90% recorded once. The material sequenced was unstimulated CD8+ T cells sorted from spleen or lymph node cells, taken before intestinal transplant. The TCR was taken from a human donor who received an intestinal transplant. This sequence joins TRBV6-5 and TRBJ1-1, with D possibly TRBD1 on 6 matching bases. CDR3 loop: CASMTGWNTEAFF. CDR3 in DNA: TGTGCCAGCATGACAGGCTGGAACACTGAAGCTTTCTTT.